This is a list of T cell receptor beta chains from one sample in a study of Ad26.COV2.S vaccination and SARS-CoV-2 variants. Assay used: immunoSEQ multiplex PCR; TCRdb lists only in-frame clones, some missing. This table has some 290,000 clones, around four fifths appearing once. The sequences come from peripheral blood, collected in a trial of Ad26.COV2.S vaccine versus placebo. Source of these receptors: a person between 18 and 65 years old who received the Ad26.COV2.S COVID-19 vaccine or a placebo. Each CDR3 is given with its conserved first and last residue. A D gene is named only where the DNA matches it firmly. The size entry is marked missing in some rows and otherwise reads once, few, many or a size class.

V gene	J gene	clone size	D gene	CDR3 protein	CDR3 DNA
TRBV9	TRBJ2-7	.	.	CASSAPTSAWDEQYF	TGTGCCAGCAGCGCCCCGACTAGTGCTTGGGACGAGCAGTACTTC
TRBV24-1	TRBJ2-3	.	.	CATSHRGGGFTDTQYF	TGTGCCACCAGCCACAGGGGAGGGGGGTTCACAGATACGCAGTATTTT
TRBV5-1	TRBJ2-7	.	.	CASSTGVVSEQYF	TGCGCCAGCAGCACCGGGGTTGTCTCTGAGCAGTACTTC
TRBV11-1	TRBJ1-3	few	.	CASSLSSVAGNTIYF	TGTGCCAGCAGCTTGAGTTCGGTGGCCGGAAACACCATATATTTT
TRBV28	TRBJ2-7	once	.	CASSSSSYEQYF	TGTGCCAGCAGTTCCTCATCCTACGAGCAGTACTTC
TRBV3-1/TRBV3-2	TRBJ1-4	.	.	CASSQRGEGTNEKLFF	TGTGCCAGCAGCCAACGGGGGGAGGGAACTAATGAAAAACTGTTTTTT
TRBV18	TRBJ2-3	.	.	CASSPRISSTDTQYF	TGTGCCAGCTCACCACGGATATCTAGCACAGATACGCAGTATTTT
TRBV11-2	TRBJ1-2	.	.	CASSLRAVAVYGYTF	TGTGCCAGCAGCTTAAGAGCGGTCGCTGTATATGGCTACACCTTC
TRBV28	TRBJ2-1	.	TRBD2	CASSRAGGYEQFF	TGTGCCAGCAGTCGCGCGGGGGGCTATGAGCAGTTCTTC
TRBV27	TRBJ1-6	few	TRBD1	CASSPNFRDRLNSPLHF	TGTGCCAGCAGTCCCAACTTTCGGGACAGACTAAATTCACCCCTCCACTTT
TRBV20-1	TRBJ1-1	few	.	CSARVSTEAFF	TGCAGTGCTAGGGTCTCGACTGAAGCTTTCTTT
TRBV3-1/TRBV3-2	TRBJ2-4	.	TRBD1	CASSRQGDLAKNIQYF	TGTGCCAGCAGCCGACAGGGGGATTTAGCCAAAAACATTCAGTACTTC
TRBV6-5	TRBJ2-1	.	.	CASSSTGTPGHEQFF	TGTGCCAGCAGTTCCACCGGGACCCCCGGGCATGAGCAGTTCTTC
TRBV25-1	TRBJ2-5	.	TRBD2	CASSGEGLVQETQYF	TGTGCCAGCAGTGGGGAGGGGCTGGTCCAAGAGACCCAGTACTTC
TRBV6-6	TRBJ2-3	.	.	CASSYSGADTQYF	TGTGCCAGCAGTTACTCAGGTGCGGATACGCAGTATTTT
TRBV9	TRBJ1-2	.	.	CASSVGQNYGYTF	TGTGCCAGCAGCGTAGGACAGAACTATGGCTACACCTTC
TRBV20-1	TRBJ1-5	.	TRBD1	CSASDRGRLNQPQHF	TGCAGTGCTAGTGACAGGGGCCGCCTTAATCAGCCCCAGCATTTT
TRBV11-2	TRBJ2-1	once	.	CASSSQGGTEIF	TGTGCCAGCAGCTCCCAGGGGGGGACAGAAATCTTC
TRBV6-5	TRBJ2-5	.	TRBD2	CASNGLAGKETQYF	TGTGCCAGCAATGGACTAGCGGGAAAAGAGACCCAGTACTTC
TRBV27	TRBJ2-7	.	.	CASSFRIGPYEQYF	TGTGCCAGCAGTTTTCGGATAGGACCTTACGAGCAGTACTTC
TRBV5-1	TRBJ2-5	.	.	CASSLGQAEETQYF	TGCGCCAGCAGCTTGGGACAAGCCGAAGAGACCCAGTACTTC
TRBV5-6	TRBJ2-5	.	.	CASSLRGEETQYF	TGTGCCAGCAGCTTGAGGGGCGAGGAGACCCAGTACTTC
TRBV7-8	TRBJ2-5	.	TRBD2	CASSWQRSGGIVETQYF	TGTGCCAGCAGCTGGCAGAGATCGGGGGGGATTGTCGAGACCCAGTACTTC
TRBV18	TRBJ2-3	.	.	CASSPSLTTDTQYF	TGTGCCAGCTCACCAAGCCTGACCACAGATACGCAGTATTTT
TRBV5-1	TRBJ1-2	.	TRBD1	CASSSGQGNYGYTF	TGCGCCAGCAGCTCCGGACAGGGGAACTATGGCTACACCTTC
TRBV11-2	TRBJ2-2	.	.	CASSLVRTGELFF	TGTGCCAGCAGCTTAGTAAGGACCGGGGAGCTGTTTTTT
TRBV19	TRBJ1-5	.	.	CASSTSQQPQHF	TGTGCCAGTAGTACGAGTCAGCAGCCCCAGCATTTT
TRBV5-1	TRBJ1-1	few	.	CASSLGLGMNTEAFF	TGCGCCAGCAGCTTGGGGCTGGGCATGAACACTGAAGCTTTCTTT
TRBV4-2	TRBJ2-7	.	.	CASSQEPGGYEQYF	TGTGCCAGCAGCCAAGAACCAGGGGGGTACGAGCAGTACTTC
TRBV6-1	TRBJ1-5	.	.	CASSEVGVPSNQPQHF	TGTGCCAGCAGTGAAGTGGGGGTACCCAGCAATCAGCCCCAGCATTTT
TRBV6-1	TRBJ2-3	.	.	CASSYKGEGGDTQYF	TGTGCCAGCAGCTACAAGGGCGAAGGGGGAGATACGCAGTATTTT
TRBV5-4	TRBJ1-3	once	.	CASSLSSAAGNTIYF	TGTGCCAGCAGCTTGAGTAGTGCGGCGGGAAACACCATATATTTT
TRBV20-1	TRBJ1-2	.	.	CSASREVSYGYTF	TGCAGTGCTAGTAGGGAGGTATCGTATGGCTACACCTTC
TRBV6-5	TRBJ1-1	.	.	CASSYTTGKAFF	TGTGCCAGCAGTTACACTACAGGAAAAGCTTTCTTT
TRBV7-8	TRBJ1-5	.	.	CASSHRDQPQHF	TGTGCCAGCAGCCATAGGGATCAGCCCCAGCATTTT
TRBV9	TRBJ1-2	once	TRBD1	CASSVSSGTGFDGYTF	TGTGCCAGCAGCGTAAGCTCCGGGACAGGGTTTGATGGCTACACCTTC
TRBV28	TRBJ2-4	.	.	CASSTGTRNIQYF	TGTGCCAGCAGTACAGGGACACGGAACATTCAGTACTTC
TRBV27	TRBJ1-2	.	TRBD1	CASRRGQAYGYTF	TGTGCCAGCAGGCGGGGACAGGCCTATGGCTACACCTTC
TRBV6-1	TRBJ2-5	.	TRBD2	CASSEVGGYQETQYF	TGTGCCAGCAGTGAAGTGGGGGGGTACCAAGAGACCCAGTACTTC
TRBV7-9	TRBJ1-1	once	TRBD1	CASSPGQMNTEAFF	TGTGCCAGCAGCCCGGGACAGATGAACACTGAAGCTTTCTTT
TRBV5-1	TRBJ2-2	.	.	CASSLVGENTGELFF	TGCGCCAGCAGCTTGGTCGGGGAAAACACCGGGGAGCTGTTTTTT